This TCR beta chain was found in a study of beta chain features in type 1 diabetes. Regarding the study as a whole: Researchers reported that naive, central memory and Treg TCRB repertoires appeared more similar in patients than in healthy donors.

Worth noting for this clone: Its specificity is unknown.

This CDR3 contains 14 residues. V shed 1 base and J shed 3 bases, with 7 bases lying between them. Germline V gives CDR1 LNHNV, CDR2 YYDKDF (reference sequence). Investigators reverse transcribed all isolated RNA, so they sequenced expressed TCRB transcripts. Roughly 3.5 million reads per sample on average were obtained from naive, central memory and regulatory T cell samples. Assay used: immunoSEQ multiplex PCR; TCRdb lists only in-frame clones, some missing. The sample includes 360,000 or so clones, around a fifth of them seen just once. The sequence was obtained from a woman between 18 and 29 years old in good health. The chain links TRBV15 to TRBJ1-3; no definite D call. Material for sequencing was naive CD4+ T cells from blood. The CDR3 sequence is CATSRGGLGNTIYF. DNA of the CDR3: TGTGCCACCAGCAGAGGCGGTCTTGGAAACACCATATATTTT.